This T cell receptor (beta chain) was sequenced for a study of T cell changes during pregnancy in multiple sclerosis. Libraries were prepared by immunoSEQ multiplex PCR; TCRdb keeps only in-frame clonotypes and omits some of them. The table shows 40,000 or so clones, with about 90% occurring only once. Sample: CD4+ T cells from peripheral blood mononuclear cells, taken in the third trimester of pregnancy. The TCR originated in a female donor in good health, enrolled as a control in a pregnancy study.

The CDR3 DNA sequence: TGTGCCAGCAGCCTGGGACTAGCTTTCTACGAGCAGTACTTC. Encoded protein: CASSLGLAFYEQYF. J is TRBJ2-7 and V is TRBV7-2, with 9 bases identical to TRBD2. This CDR3 is built from 14 residues. Germline V gives CDR1 SGHTA, CDR2 FQGNSA. The V gene end was trimmed by 5 bases and the J gene end by 3 bases; junction bases not matched to a gene: 5.